The TCR beta chain described here comes from a study of metastatic and nonmetastatic thyroid tumors. Each patient went into thyroid surgery without having received any treatment. MiXCR reprocessed the PCR reads for TCRdb. The sample contains roughly 20,000 clones, around a sixth of which appear only once. CDR3 size: 19 residues. The sequenced sample was blood. V is TRBV22-1 and J is TRBJ1-2; TRBD1 is taken as the D call from the table, unchecked against the DNA. TRBV22-1 is flagged as a pseudogene. The clonotype comes from a male donor with papillary thyroid cancer or a benign thyroid nodule (not recorded which). Some clones in this sample may be carry-over from other donors' samples. CDR3 sequence reads: CPSPLRDRGPYPSNYGYTF. Written as DNA, the CDR3 is TGTCCCTCCCCCCTCAGGGACAGGGGGCCCTACCCCTCTAACTATGGCTACACCTTC.